A selection of T cell receptor beta chains follows, all from one sample in a study of blood T cell repertoires in COVID-19. Profiling relied on immunoSEQ multiplex PCR, and the TCRdb table lists in-frame clones only, not all of them. The sample lists a few hundred thousand clones; 75% to 90% were seen once. The material sequenced was PBMCs or T cells enriched from blood (not recorded which). Receptors originate from a woman in her 50s who had recovered from COVID-19. Each CDR3 is given with its conserved first and last residue. The order of the fields is V gene, CDR3 length, J gene, clone size, D gene, CDR3 protein, CDR3 DNA. The D gene is left open where the match is weak. Not all rows give a size; the values are once, few, many and, for expanded clones, a class.

TRBV12-3/TRBV12-4	13	TRBJ1-2	NA	TRBD1	CASSRTGGGGYTF	TGTGCCAGCAGCCGTACAGGGGGTGGTGGCTACACCTTC
TRBV11-2	13	TRBJ1-1	NA	NA	CASSLAVNTEAFF	TGTGCCAGCAGCTTAGCGGTGAACACTGAAGCTTTCTTT
TRBV7-6	15	TRBJ2-1	NA	TRBD2	CASSLTSGRSDEQFF	TGTGCCAGCAGCTTGACTAGCGGGAGGTCTGATGAGCAGTTCTTC
TRBV7-9	15	TRBJ1-2	NA	TRBD1	CASSINRQGADGYTF	TGTGCCAGCAGCATCAACCGACAGGGGGCTGATGGCTACACCTTC
TRBV19	13	TRBJ2-7	NA	NA	CASTEGPEVEQYF	TGTGCCAGTACCGAGGGCCCCGAGGTCGAGCAGTACTTC
TRBV28	13	TRBJ2-3	few	NA	CASSLQGTDTQYF	TGTGCCAGCAGTTTACAGGGCACAGATACGCAGTATTTT
TRBV7-3	13	TRBJ2-2	once	NA	CASSQTNTGELFF	TGTGCCAGCAGCCAGACGAACACCGGGGAGCTGTTTTTT
TRBV6-5	13	TRBJ2-5	NA	TRBD2	CASSLQGGETQYF	TGTGCCAGCAGTCTCCAGGGAGGGGAGACCCAGTACTTC
TRBV2	15	TRBJ1-1	NA	NA	CASSAQGTPNTEAFF	TGTGCCAGCAGTGCCCAGGGTACGCCGAACACTGAAGCTTTCTTT
TRBV7-7	13	TRBJ2-3	NA	NA	CASSSDRLDTQYF	TGTGCTAGCAGCTCGGACAGACTAGATACGCAGTATTTT
TRBV28	12	TRBJ2-1	NA	NA	CASRSGYNEQFF	TGTGCCAGCAGGAGCGGGTACAATGAGCAGTTCTTC
TRBV11-2	18	TRBJ1-6	NA	NA	CASSPPQRHVSYNSPLHF	TGTGCCAGCAGCCCCCCGCAAAGACATGTCTCCTATAATTCACCCCTCCACTTT
TRBV27	16	TRBJ1-5	NA	NA	CASSAQGGGANQPQHF	TGTGCCAGCAGCGCCCAAGGGGGGGGTGCCAATCAGCCCCAGCATTTT
TRBV2	13	TRBJ2-2	NA	NA	CASHGVNTGELFF	TGTGCCAGCCACGGGGTGAACACCGGGGAGCTGTTTTTT
TRBV3-1/TRBV3-2	15	TRBJ2-1	NA	TRBD1	CASSQSRGPYNEQFF	TGTGCCAGCAGCCAAAGTAGGGGGCCTTACAATGAGCAGTTCTTC
TRBV10-2	14	TRBJ1-1	NA	TRBD1	CASSGSGGSSEAFF	TGCGCCAGCAGTGGGTCAGGGGGTTCCTCTGAAGCTTTCTTT
TRBV4-2	16	TRBJ1-2	NA	TRBD1	CASSQSSGGLVYGYTF	TGTGCCAGCAGCCAGAGCTCAGGGGGGCTTGTCTATGGCTACACCTTC
TRBV20-1	11	TRBJ2-7	NA	TRBD2	CSATSGHEQYF	TGCAGTGCCACTAGCGGTCACGAGCAGTACTTC
TRBV11-2	14	TRBJ1-1	NA	NA	CASSLSRVNTEAFF	TGTGCCAGCAGCTTATCCCGTGTGAACACTGAAGCTTTCTTT
TRBV25-1	16	TRBJ1-5	few	TRBD1	CASSANRGCPRQPQHF	TGTGCCAGCAGTGCAAACAGGGGGTGCCCTCGGCAGCCCCAGCATTTT
TRBV2	14	TRBJ2-1	NA	NA	CATAEQGLSNEQFF	TGTGCCACCGCGGAACAGGGATTGAGCAATGAGCAGTTCTTC
TRBV10-2	15	TRBJ2-7	NA	TRBD1	CASSVLGQGSYEQYF	TGCGCCAGCAGTGTGTTAGGACAGGGGTCCTACGAGCAGTACTTC
TRBV7-4	14	TRBJ1-6	NA	NA	CASSQQGWGSPLHF	TGTGCCAGCAGCCAACAGGGCTGGGGTTCACCCCTCCACTTT
TRBV27	14	TRBJ1-1	NA	TRBD1	CASSFRQGDTEAFF	TGTGCCAGCAGTTTTCGACAGGGAGACACTGAAGCTTTCTTT
TRBV21-1	21	TRBJ2-2	NA	NA	CASSHPQQETGGKSDTGELFF	TGTGCCAGCAGTCATCCCCAGCAGGAGACAGGGGGAAAGTCGGACACCGGGGAGCTGTTTTTT
TRBV28	13	TRBJ2-7	NA	NA	CASRQPNIYEQYF	TGTGCCAGCAGACAGCCAAATATCTACGAGCAGTACTTC
TRBV11-3	13	TRBJ2-1	NA	TRBD2	CASSSWGGNEQFF	TGTGCCAGCAGCTCTTGGGGGGGAAATGAGCAGTTCTTC
TRBV11-2	15	TRBJ2-1	NA	TRBD1	CASSLARGPYNEQFF	TGTGCCAGCAGCTTAGCCAGGGGGCCCTACAATGAGCAGTTCTTC
TRBV7-8	15	TRBJ2-7	NA	NA	CASSLGSRGTVEQYF	TGTGCCAGCAGCTTAGGGTCTCGGGGGACAGTCGAGCAGTACTTC
TRBV24-1	13	TRBJ1-1	NA	NA	CATSDFRQGEAFF	TGTGCCACCAGTGATTTCAGGCAGGGGGAAGCTTTCTTT
TRBV18	11	TRBJ1-1	NA	NA	CASSPDREAFF	TGTGCCAGCTCACCCGACAGGGAAGCTTTCTTT
TRBV19	17	TRBJ2-1	NA	NA	CASSIDLETQISNEQFF	TGTGCCAGTAGTATAGATCTCGAGACTCAAATCTCCAATGAGCAGTTCTTC
TRBV2	11	TRBJ2-7	NA	NA	CASKESGEQYF	TGTGCCAGCAAAGAGTCGGGCGAGCAGTACTTC
TRBV2	15	TRBJ1-6	NA	NA	CASRLGKQSPSPLHF	TGTGCCAGCAGACTAGGCAAGCAGTCCCCTTCACCCCTCCACTTT
TRBV28	16	TRBJ2-2	NA	TRBD2	CASSRIAGEWTGELFF	TGTGCCAGCAGTCGAATAGCGGGAGAGTGGACCGGGGAGCTGTTTTTT
TRBV5-3	14	TRBJ2-5	NA	TRBD2	CARSPGGLQETQYF	TGTGCCAGAAGCCCGGGGGGTCTCCAAGAGACCCAGTACTTC
TRBV9	16	TRBJ2-2	NA	NA	CASSIGQPRSTGELFF	TGTGCCAGCAGCATAGGACAGCCAAGGAGCACCGGGGAGCTGTTTTTT
TRBV24-1	16	TRBJ2-1	NA	NA	CATSDRGRHTYNEQFF	TGTGCCACCAGTGATAGGGGCAGGCATACCTACAATGAGCAGTTCTTC
TRBV6-5	13	TRBJ1-1	once	TRBD1	CASSENRGTEAFF	TGTGCCAGCAGCGAGAACAGGGGTACTGAAGCTTTCTTT
TRBV19	14	TRBJ2-7	NA	TRBD1	CASRSGTGIYEQYF	TGTGCCAGTAGATCCGGGACAGGTATCTACGAGCAGTACTTC
TRBV29-1	13	TRBJ1-4	NA	NA	CSVTGPLDEKLFF	TGCAGCGTGACAGGCCCTTTAGATGAAAAACTGTTTTTT
TRBV7-3	15	TRBJ2-2	NA	NA	CASSPLLANTGELFF	TGTGCCAGCAGCCCATTACTAGCGAACACCGGGGAGCTGTTTTTT
TRBV19	15	TRBJ1-4	once	NA	CASSSQYATNEKLFF	TGTGCCAGTAGTTCCCAGTATGCAACTAATGAAAAACTGTTTTTT
TRBV27	15	TRBJ1-1	NA	NA	CASSSGHIGNTEAFF	TGTGCCAGCAGTTCGGGACACATAGGGAACACTGAAGCTTTCTTT
TRBV28	12	TRBJ2-2	NA	TRBD1	CASSRTGWELFF	TGTGCCAGCAGCCGGACAGGGTGGGAGCTGTTTTTT
TRBV3-1/TRBV3-2	14	TRBJ1-2	NA	NA	CASSYTGIDYGYTF	TGTGCCAGCAGCTATACAGGGATCGACTATGGCTACACCTTC
TRBV27	15	TRBJ2-2	NA	NA	CASRTGLSNTGELFF	TGTGCCAGCAGGACGGGACTGTCGAACACCGGGGAGCTGTTTTTT
TRBV18	13	TRBJ1-4	NA	TRBD1	CASSPGQGLRLFF	TGTGCCAGCTCACCGGGACAGGGGCTCCGACTGTTTTTT